This entry concerns a single T cell receptor (beta chain). As yet, its antigen is unknown. TCRdb re-analysed the reads in MiXCR, keeping a single row per CDR3 protein. The table lists some 940,000 distinct CDR3 sequences, around 29% of them singletons, with around an eighth in the top ten. These data are taken from a study of T cell repertoires in cytomegalovirus infection. Study background: Recently identified HLA-C-restricted CMV epitopes were among the peptides used. CMV infection plus the matching HLA type was flagged by public TCR beta signatures.

Whole-study findings and limits: Accumulated public TCR beta family frequency recognized individuals carrying CMV together with the relevant HLA. Dominating the ex vivo response were TCR beta clonotypes that were CMV-specific and HLA-C-restricted.

V shed 5 bases and J 6 bases; nucleotides not matched to a gene: 15. This CDR3 is 17 amino acids long. Germline-derived CDR1 and CDR2 are SEHNR and FQNEAQ (reference sequence). The J gene is TRBJ2-1, the V gene TRBV7-9; 8 nucleotides agree with TRBD1. The sample consisted of cultured CD8+ T cells from PBMCs, taken from culture after CMV antigen stimulation. This TCR derives from a human donor in good health (CMV status not recorded). Some clones in this sample may be carry-over from other donors' samples. The CDR3 bases are TGTGCCAGCAGCCCATTTACTAGGACAGGGATCCCCAATGAGCAGTTCTTC. Translating gives CASSPFTRTGIPNEQFF.